A single sample gave rise to the 5 T cell receptor beta chains below, sequenced in a study of blood T cell repertoires in COVID-19. The method was immunoSEQ multiplex PCR; TCRdb's version includes in-frame clones alone and lacks a portion of them. The top ten clones hold 8.5% to 10% of a sample with around 260,000 clones, around nine tenths of them seen once. The sample was peripheral blood. Receptors were obtained from a man aged 35 to 55 who had recovered from COVID-19.

The rearrangement links TRBV12-1 to TRBJ2-4; TRBD2 is the table's D call and was not checked against the DNA. TRBV12-1 represents a pseudogene. This CDR3 region has 14 residues. CDR3 in amino acids: CASSLKLGKNIQYF. CDR3 nucleotide sequence: TGTGCCAGCAGCTTGAAACTAGGCAAAAACATTCAGTACTTC.

The chain recombines TRBV18 with TRBJ1-1; no reliable D call. V shed 0 bases and J shed 4 bases, with 18 bases lying between them. CDR1 KGHSH and CDR2 LQKENI come from the germline V gene. The CDR3 runs 17 residues. The CDR3 region has the DNA TGTGCCAGCTCACCACCGTCGAGGGATCCCCGGTTCACTGAAGCTTTCTTT. Its translation: CASSPPSRDPRFTEAFF.

The chain couples TRBV6-5 to TRBJ1-1, with D unclear. Between the trimmed V and J ends, which lost 4 bases and 7 bases, there was a span of 13 bases. Germline CDR1 reads MNHEY; CDR2 reads SVGAGI. CDR3 size: 13 residues. Here the CDR3 reads CASSSMGSSEAFF. The CDR3 DNA sequence: TGTGCCAGCAGTTCGATGGGGAGCAGTGAAGCTTTCTTT.

The chain joins TRBV7-2 to TRBJ2-1; 9 bases agree with TRBD1. This CDR3 region has 17 residues. The V and J ends lost 0 bases and 4 bases, in that order; junction bases with no gene match: 7. CDR1 and CDR2 from the germline V gene are SGHTA and FQGNSA. The CDR3 DNA reads as TGTGCCAGCAGCTTAGCATCGACAGGGGGAGGATACAATGAGCAGTTCTTC. Translation: CASSLASTGGGYNEQFF.

J is TRBJ1-4 and V is TRBV7-9; 11 bases line up with TRBD1. V trimming: 5 bases; J trimming: 7 bases; junction bases outside the gene matches: 9. This CDR3 contains 16 residues. Per the germline V gene, CDR1 is SEHNR and CDR2 is FQNEAQ (reference sequence). The chain's CDR3 is CASSHDRTGGFEKLFF. The CDR3 DNA follows: TGTGCCAGCAGCCACGATCGGACAGGGGGCTTTGAAAAACTGTTTTTT.